The clone carrying this T cell receptor (beta chain) was detected only once. This specimen comes from a study of blood T cell repertoires in COVID-19. In the study overall: Italy, Spain and the United States were the sources of the convalescent and acute COVID-19 samples. T cells, B-cell-depleted T cells, or PBMCs supplied cDNA or gDNA.

Under the authors' procedure: Reference gene primer amplification gave estimated nucleated cell counts. Some clones are missing from TCRdb's copy, which holds only in-frame ones; the method was immunoSEQ multiplex PCR. V and J calls and clone size are given by that table; D and trimming were obtained from the DNA. Seen here are about 200,000 clones, 88% observed once, and the top ten hold 1.5%. The V end lost 7 bases, the J end lost 6 bases, and 15 bases lay between the germline ends. The CDR3 covers 13 residues. The clonotype originates from a young man with active or convalescent COVID-19. The specimen sequenced was peripheral blood. The chain recombines TRBV12-3 or TRBV12-4 with TRBJ1-1; no definite D call. As DNA, the CDR3 is TGTGCCAGCACTCTCCCAGGCCCGTCTGAAGCTTTCTTT. It is translated as CASTLPGPSEAFF.